Below, 21 T cell receptor beta chains from the same sample are listed, as sequenced in a study of CD8 T cells in Susac syndrome (dated by TCRdb to about 2019). Library method: the immunoSEQ multiplex PCR assay. RNA was extracted using the RNeasy kit, and about 0.45 to 1 ug of the RNA was reverse transcribed with random hexamers. Clones were called with MiXCR by TCRdb after fastp trimmed the public reads at Q25, and only in-frame beta chains were retained. Rows are unified per CDR3 protein, each entry keeping the most common DNA and genes. This sample has a few hundred thousand distinct CDR3 sequences in its table, and around 91% of those were observed once. The ten most abundant clones make up around 0.2% of the sample. What was sequenced was CD8+ T cells from PBMCs. The receptor source for this set is a human donor with multiple sclerosis.

The V call is TRBV3-1, the J call TRBJ1-2; no clear D. CDR3 length: 15 amino acids. CDR1 is LGHDT and CDR2 is YNNKEL in the germline V gene (reference sequence). V lost 1 base and J 2 bases, leaving 11 bases between the germline ends. DNA of the CDR3: TGTGCCAGCAGCCAAGCAAACCAGGAGAACTATGGCTACACCTTC. Translating it yields CASSQANQENYGYTF.

The chain carries TRBV7-6 and TRBJ2-1; 8 positions agree with TRBD2. The CDR3 runs 14 residues. Trimming cost V 3 bases and J 10 bases; bases outside gene matches: 8. CDR1 is SGHVS, CDR2 FNYEAQ, per germline. CDR3 sequence: CASSLLAGVEEQFF. The CDR3 DNA follows: TGTGCCAGCAGCTTGCTAGCGGGCGTCGAGGAGCAGTTCTTC.

This chain connects TRBV10-3 to TRBJ2-2, with D unclear. Trimming took off 3 bases at V and 7 bases at J, with 18 bases between the two ends. This CDR3 has 16 residues. Germline CDR1 ENHRY, CDR2 SYGVKD. CDR3: CAISDLGRSLDGELFF. In DNA form, the CDR3 reads TGTGCCATCAGTGACCTCGGGCGGAGTTTGGACGGGGAGCTGTTTTTT.

This sequence joins TRBV20-1 and TRBJ2-3; no clear D gene. V was cut by 3 bases and J by 2 bases, with 9 bases left in between. The CDR3 has 13 residues. Germline lookup yields CDR1 DFQATT and CDR2 SNEGSKA (reference sequence). In DNA, the CDR3 is TGCAGTGCTAGTAGTTTGATCACAGATACGCAGTATTTT. It yields the protein CSASSLITDTQYF.

In its sample, this clonotype was seen a few times. The chain couples TRBV12-3 or TRBV12-4 to TRBJ2-5, with D unresolved. This CDR3 has 11 residues. Trimming cost V 0 bases and J 5 bases, with 1 base left between them. The CDR3: CASSLAETQYF. In nucleotides, the CDR3 is TGTGCCAGCAGTTTAGCGGAGACCCAGTACTTC.

This chain links TRBV6-2 or TRBV6-3 with TRBJ2-5, with D maybe TRBD2 (6 bases). Germline CDR1 MNHEY, CDR2 SVGEGT. CDR3 length: 16 residues. The V and J ends lost 0 bases and 1 base respectively, with 12 bases between them. CDR3 sequence: CASSYSISSAQETQYF. The CDR3 region has the DNA TGTGCCAGCAGTTACTCGATTTCTAGCGCCCAAGAGACCCAGTACTTC.

The genes are TRBV14 and TRBJ2-7; weak D call: TRBD2 (5 bases). There are 17 residues in the CDR3. Between the trimmed V and J ends, which lost 2 bases and 1 base, there was a span of 18 bases. Germline V gives CDR1 SGHDN, CDR2 FVKESK. This CDR3 is CASSQQDEWGVSYEQYF. As DNA, the CDR3 is TGTGCCAGCAGCCAACAGGATGAGTGGGGAGTTTCCTACGAGCAGTACTTC.

The gene calls are TRBV14 and TRBJ2-1, with 8 bases that match TRBD1. Trimming cost V 4 bases and J 4 bases; bases outside gene matches: 6. The CDR3 has 15 residues. Germline V gives CDR1 SGHDN, CDR2 FVKESK. CDR3 in amino acids: CASSPLDRAYNEQFF. CDR3 nucleotides: TGTGCCAGCAGCCCTTTGGACAGGGCATACAATGAGCAGTTCTTC.

This chain connects TRBV28 to TRBJ1-1, with D tentatively TRBD1 (5 bases). Germline-derived CDR1 and CDR2 are MDHEN and SYDVKM. The CDR3 runs 17 residues. Trimming stripped 1 base from V and 1 base from J, with 16 bases between. DNA of the CDR3: TGTGCCAGCAGTTTATACCCCGGGGCCCAGGCGAACACTGAAGCTTTCTTT. Its protein is CASSLYPGAQANTEAFF.

This clonotype was found a few times. The chain combines TRBV4-1 with TRBJ2-5, with D perhaps TRBD2 (5 bases). The CDR3 runs 15 residues. Germline V lookup: CDR1 MGHRA, CDR2 YSYEKL. The V and J ends lost 0 bases and 4 bases respectively, with 12 bases between them. The CDR3 here is CASSQDRLAVETQYF. In DNA form, the CDR3 reads TGCGCCAGCAGCCAAGATCGGCTAGCCGTAGAGACCCAGTACTTC.

This chain uses TRBV27 with TRBJ2-7; D gene ambiguous. The CDR3 runs to 10 residues. Germline loops: CDR1 MNHEY, CDR2 SMNVEV (reference sequence). The V gene lost 8 bases and the J gene lost 7 bases, with 9 bases spanning the gap. For the CDR3, the DNA is TGTGCCAGCGGGTACCCGGAGCAGTACTTC. The encoded protein is CASGYPEQYF.

CDR3 amino acids: CASSQASRGYEQYF. The CDR3 DNA reads as TGCGCCAGCAGCCAAGCTAGTCGGGGTTACGAGCAGTACTTC. The J gene is TRBJ2-7, the V gene TRBV4-1, with D tentatively TRBD2 (5 bases). The V gene's germline CDR1 is MGHRA and CDR2 YSYEKL. The germline V and J ends were trimmed by 1 base and 4 bases, with 11 bases remaining between them. This CDR3 region has 14 residues.

The rearrangement uses TRBV28 and TRBJ2-5; TRBD1 aligns across 9 bases. The CDR3 is made up of 15 amino acids. The germline V gene encodes CDR1 MDHEN and CDR2 SYDVKM. V trimming: 4 bases; J trimming: 10 bases; junction bases outside the gene matches: 13. The chain's CDR3 is CASSSPGDRVGGQYF. The CDR3 coding sequence is TGTGCCAGCAGTTCTCCCGGGGACAGGGTTGGTGGCCAGTACTTC.

This sequence joins TRBV30 and TRBJ2-3; D might be TRBD1 (6 bases). The CDR3 loop spans 16 amino acids. In germline, CDR1 is GTSNPN, CDR2 SVGIG (reference sequence). V was pared by 0 bases and J by 5 bases, with 18 bases between. The CDR3, as DNA: TGTGCCTGGAGTGTACCAGGGGCGAGGGATTTAGATACGCAGTATTTT. Translating gives CAWSVPGARDLDTQYF.

This clonotype was detected only once. The CDR3 protein is CASSPGQTILNSNQPQHF. CDR3 nucleotides: TGTGCCAGCAGTCCAGGACAGACGATCCTAAATAGCAATCAGCCCCAGCATTTT. The J gene is TRBJ1-5, the V gene TRBV6-2 or TRBV6-3; TRBD1 is a possible D gene (6 bases). V gave up 5 bases and J gave up 0 bases, with 20 bases separating them. The CDR3 length is 18 residues. The germline CDR1 and CDR2 sequences are MNHEY and SVGEGT.

CDR3 amino acids: CASSLVAGGHVEQYF. The CDR3 DNA reads TGCGCCAGCAGCTTGGTCGCGGGGGGGCATGTCGAGCAGTACTTC. This chain uses TRBV5-1 with TRBJ2-7; 9 bases are a match to TRBD2. Trimming at V came to 0 bases and at J to 6 bases, leaving 7 bases not matched to a gene. Germline V gives CDR1 SGHRS, CDR2 YFSETQ. The length of the CDR3 is 15 residues.

The V call is TRBV11-3, the J call TRBJ2-3, with unresolved D. This CDR3 comprises 12 residues. The germline V and J ends were trimmed by 5 bases and 2 bases, with 5 bases remaining between them. CDR1 and CDR2 (germline): SGHNT, YENEEA. The CDR3 here is CASSGITDTQYF. The CDR3 DNA reads as TGTGCCAGCAGCGGAATCACAGATACGCAGTATTTT.

This clonotype has only one observation. This chain uses TRBV27 with TRBJ2-1; 7 bases map to TRBD2. The V segment lost 3 bases and the J segment 7 bases; nucleotides outside the gene matches: 9. The germline V gene has CDR1 MNHEY and CDR2 SMNVEV (reference sequence). This CDR3 is 15 amino acids long. CDR3 sequence (DNA): TGTGCCAGCAGTTTCGGGACTACCCCTACAAATGAGCAGTTCTTC. This translates into CASSFGTTPTNEQFF.

This chain uses TRBV20-1 with TRBJ1-6; 7 bases map to TRBD1. In germline, CDR1 is DFQATT, CDR2 SNEGSKA (reference sequence). CDR3 length equals 15 residues. Trimming took 5 bases from V and 5 from J; bases not matched to a gene: 9. The DNA for the CDR3 is TGCAGTGCTTTAGACAGGGCGGGTGATAATTCACCCCTCCACTTT. Translating it yields CSALDRAGDNSPLHF.

The chain is built from TRBV6-2 or TRBV6-3 and TRBJ1-1; 7 nucleotides line up with TRBD1. Germline-derived CDR1 and CDR2 are MNHEY and SVGEGT. J was trimmed by 1 base and V by 2 bases; bases with no gene match: 7. The CDR3 spans 16 residues. The CDR3 DNA follows: TGTGCCAGCAGTTACGCCCGGACAGGAGGGAACACTGAAGCTTTCTTT. It codes for CASSYARTGGNTEAFF.

The chain has TRBV5-1 and TRBJ1-2, with D unresolved. CDR1 and CDR2 (germline): SGHRS, YFSETQ. Trimming removed 2 bases at V and 6 bases at J, with 20 bases between. The CDR3 has 16 amino acids. The CDR3 DNA reads as TGCGCCAGCAGCTTCCTAGCAGGCCCAGAAGGTGATGGCTACACCTTC. Its protein product is CASSFLAGPEGDGYTF.